Shown below are 14 T cell receptor beta chains from a single sample sequenced in a study of vaccination and CD4 T cells after COVID-19. Cultured CD4+ T-cell DNA underwent Oncomine TCR Beta short-read sequencing. One entry per CDR3 protein results from TCRdb running MiXCR on the PCR reads. The sample records about 11,000 distinct CDR3 sequences, 44% being singletons. The treatment is: 10-day PBMC culture with coronavirus spike peptide pools or control peptides (ViraFEST assay). These receptors have no identified antigens. The source material was CD4+ T cells from blood, cultured in vitro. Receptors originate from a human donor who had recovered from COVID-19.

The chain couples TRBV19 to TRBJ2-5; tentatively, D is TRBD2 (5 bases). This CDR3 has 17 amino acids. Per the germline V gene, CDR1 is LNHDA and CDR2 is SQIVND (reference sequence). The germline V and J ends were trimmed by 3 bases and 2 bases, with 19 bases remaining between them. This CDR3 reads CASSIFRLRLQQETQYF. The CDR3 nucleotides read TGTGCCAGTAGTATCTTCCGCTTGAGACTACAGCAAGAGACCCAGTACTTC.

This clonotype was seen only a few times. The V and J genes are TRBV6-1 and TRBJ2-3, with D maybe TRBD1 (6 bases). The CDR3 runs to 13 residues. Germline V gives CDR1 MNHNS, CDR2 SASEGT. V shed 7 bases and J shed 0 bases, with 8 bases lying between them. As DNA, the CDR3 is TGTGCCAGCAATACAGGGAGCACAGATACGCAGTATTTT. This translates into CASNTGSTDTQYF.

The gene calls are TRBV14 and TRBJ2-1; D call uncertain. Trimming took 4 bases from V and 8 from J, leaving 15 bases between them. Germline values: CDR1 SGHDN, CDR2 FVKESK. This CDR3 region has 14 residues. CDR3 region: CASSLYGSGDEQFF. The CDR3 DNA reads as TGTGCCAGCAGCCTCTACGGGTCGGGCGATGAGCAGTTCTTC.

This clonotype ranks as medium-sized. The chain joins TRBV27 to TRBJ1-5; D possibly corresponds to TRBD1 (6 bases). Germline values: CDR1 MNHEY, CDR2 SMNVEV (reference sequence). V lost 2 bases and J lost 7, with 15 bases in between. There are 15 residues in the CDR3. CDR3 residues: CASSLSWPGVQPQHF. Written as DNA, the CDR3 is TGTGCCAGCAGTTTAAGCTGGCCAGGGGTACAGCCCCAGCATTTT.

This clonotype appeared a few times. V gene TRBV20-1 combines with J gene TRBJ1-5, with D possibly being TRBD1 (6 bases). Trimming cost V 1 base and J 1 base, with 11 bases left between them. CDR1 is DFQATT and CDR2 is SNEGSKA in the germline V gene (reference sequence). The CDR3 covers 15 residues. DNA of the CDR3: TGCAGTGCTAGAGGGGGGCAGGGAAGCAATCAGCCCCAGCATTTT. Translating gives CSARGGQGSNQPQHF.

The gene calls are TRBV20-1 and TRBJ2-1; the D is unclear. Germline V gene data show CDR1 as DFQATT and CDR2 as SNEGSKA (reference sequence). With 3 bases removed from V and 3 bases from J, the gap between germline ends came to 12 bases. The CDR3 covers 14 residues. CDR3 residues: CSASVSELYNEQFF. CDR3 nucleotides: TGCAGTGCTAGTGTCAGCGAACTCTACAATGAGCAGTTCTTC.

V usage is TRBV19 and J usage is TRBJ2-2, with TRBD1 matching 7 bases. The CDR3 has 15 residues. From germline, CDR1 is LNHDA and CDR2 SQIVND (reference sequence). V shed 6 bases and J 3 bases; nucleotides not matched to a gene: 7. The CDR3 DNA sequence: TGTGCCAGTAGCTCAGGGACAGCCCACACCGGGGAGCTGTTTTTT. Its translation is CASSSGTAHTGELFF.

V is TRBV10-2 and J is TRBJ2-7; the match to TRBD1 covers 9 bases. The CDR3 is made up of 15 amino acids. Looked up from germline, CDR1 is WSHSY and CDR2 is SAAADI. V gave up 7 bases and J gave up 2 bases; unmatched junction bases: 9. This chain's CDR3 is CASKSLDRGTYEQYF. The DNA of the CDR3 is TGCGCCAGCAAATCACTTGACAGGGGGACCTACGAGCAGTACTTC.

By its share, this clonotype is medium-sized (0.01 to 0.1%). The chain is built from TRBV30 and TRBJ1-5, with D tentatively TRBD1 (5 bases). Germline assignment: CDR1 GTSNPN and CDR2 SVGIG (reference sequence). V was shortened by 5 bases and J by 1 base, with 9 bases between the two germline ends. The CDR3 consists of 13 residues. CDR3 bases: TGTGCCTGGTCCCGGGACAGCAATCAGCCCCAGCATTTT. Translated, it gives CAWSRDSNQPQHF. Variable domain in full (rest from reference TRBV30 and TRBJ1-5): SQTIHQWPATLVQPVGSPLSLECTVEGTSNPNLYWYRQAAGRGLQLLFYSVGIGQISSEVPQNLSASRPQDRQFILSSKKLLLSDSGFYLCAWSRDSNQPQHFGDGTRLSIL.

This clonotype has just a few counts. The chain combines TRBV7-9 with TRBJ1-1, with a possible D match to TRBD1 (5 bases). There are 15 residues in the CDR3. The V and J ends lost 1 base and 1 base respectively, with 10 bases between them. The germline V gene has CDR1 SEHNR and CDR2 FQNEAQ (reference sequence). CDR3 nucleotide sequence: TGTGCCAGCAGCTTAGATGGCAGGGCGAACACTGAAGCTTTCTTT. It specifies CASSLDGRANTEAFF.

The chain couples TRBV11-2 to TRBJ1-2, with TRBD1 matching over 7 bases. The CDR3 loop spans 15 amino acids. The J segment lost 2 bases and the V segment lost 7 bases, leaving 10 bases of the junction unmatched. Germline assignment: CDR1 SGHAT and CDR2 FQNNGV. CDR3 bases: TGTGCCAGCACCCTAGTGGGGGGACAGAACTATGGCTACACCTTC. Amino acid sequence: CASTLVGGQNYGYTF.

By share of the sample, this clonotype is medium-sized. V is TRBV12-3 or TRBV12-4 and J is TRBJ1-3; D unresolved. V was cut by 6 bases and J by 2 bases, with 8 bases left in between. The CDR3 spans 13 residues. The CDR3 here is CASRSYAGNTIYF. The CDR3 DNA reads as TGTGCCAGCAGATCATACGCTGGAAACACCATATATTTT.

The V and J genes are TRBV29-1 and TRBJ1-5; 10 bases are shared with TRBD1. Germline CDR1 SQVTM, CDR2 ANQGSEA. CDR3 size: 14 residues. V lost 6 bases, J lost 3 bases, and 5 bases stayed unmatched. Written as DNA, the CDR3 is TGCAGCGTAGCCGGGACAGGGGACAATCAGCCCCAGCATTTT. It translates to CSVAGTGDNQPQHF.

V usage is TRBV7-9 and J usage is TRBJ2-7; 9 nucleotides align to TRBD1. CDR1 and CDR2 (germline): SEHNR, FQNEAQ (reference sequence). The CDR3 is 14 residues long. V lost 5 bases to trimming and J lost 7 bases; unmatched junction nucleotides: 9. The DNA of the CDR3 is TGTGCCAGCAGCCCCCCACAGGGGGCGAATGAGCAGTACTTC. It codes for CASSPPQGANEQYF.